One sample yielded the 25 T cell receptor beta chains listed below, sequenced in a study of blood T cell repertoires in COVID-19. Repertoires were generated with immunoSEQ multiplex PCR, while TCRdb's copy carries only in-frame clones and drops some. The table lists fewer than 250,000 clones, about nine tenths of them singletons, with just over 2.5% in the top ten. What was sequenced was PBMCs or T cells enriched from blood (not recorded which). These receptors all stem from a woman in her twenties or thirties with acute COVID-19.

The rearrangement uses TRBV5-1 and TRBJ2-3; 8 positions agree with TRBD1. This CDR3 region has 15 residues. Germline V gene lookup returns CDR1 SGHRS and CDR2 YFSETQ. Germline trimming cut 0 bases from V and 4 bases from J; bases unmatched to any gene: 4. As DNA, the CDR3 is TGCGCCAGCAGCTTGGTACAGGGGGTCGCAGATACGCAGTATTTT. Translated, it gives CASSLVQGVADTQYF.

J is TRBJ2-7 and V is TRBV4-1, with TRBD2 as a possible D gene (6 bases). Trimming cost V 3 bases and J 4 bases, with 13 bases left between them. CDR3 size: 14 residues. From germline, CDR1 is MGHRA and CDR2 YSYEKL. The CDR3 region is CASSQQLGTYEQYF. The CDR3 nucleotides read TGCGCCAGCAGCCAGCAGCTCGGGACTTACGAGCAGTACTTC.

This chain joins TRBV6-5 and TRBJ1-2, with 8 bases lining up with TRBD1. Trimming cost V 5 bases and J 1 base; bases outside gene matches: 6. The CDR3 has 15 residues. From germline, CDR1 is MNHEY and CDR2 SVGAGI. The CDR3 protein is CASSLRQGNNYGYTF. The CDR3 DNA reads TGTGCCAGCAGTCTTAGACAGGGGAATAACTATGGCTACACCTTC.

The rearrangement uses TRBV7-6 and TRBJ2-5; TRBD1 might be the D (6 bases). This CDR3 is 15 amino acids long. The V gene's germline CDR1 is SGHVS and CDR2 FNYEAQ. V was trimmed by 2 bases and J by 0 bases, leaving 10 bases between them. In DNA form, the CDR3 reads TGTGCCAGCAGCTTAATGACAGGCCACCAAGAGACCCAGTACTTC. Protein product: CASSLMTGHQETQYF.

The chain couples TRBV11-2 to TRBJ1-1; 7 nucleotides align to TRBD1. V gave up 4 bases and J gave up 7 bases; unmatched junction bases: 18. Germline CDR1 SGHAT, CDR2 FQNNGV. This CDR3 has 17 residues. This CDR3 is CASSSGGSADATSEAFF. The DNA for the CDR3 is TGTGCCAGCAGCTCAGGGGGGAGCGCAGACGCGACTAGTGAAGCTTTCTTT.

The chain uses TRBV7-9 and TRBJ2-5, with D possibly matching TRBD1 (6 bases). The CDR3 loop spans 18 amino acids. V gave up 4 bases and J gave up 7 bases, with 28 bases separating them. In germline, CDR1 is SEHNR, CDR2 FQNEAQ (reference sequence). The DNA of the CDR3 is TGTGCCAGCAGCTCAGAACCGGGATACAGGGATCTGAGATGGACCCAGTACTTC. Protein: CASSSEPGYRDLRWTQYF.

V usage is TRBV6-1 and J usage is TRBJ2-7; weak D call: TRBD1 (5 bases). The CDR3 is made up of 16 amino acids. Germline values: CDR1 MNHNS, CDR2 SASEGT. V lost 2 bases and J lost 6, with 20 bases in between. The CDR3 region is CASSERWVRQMSEQYF. Written as DNA, the CDR3 is TGTGCCAGCAGTGAAAGGTGGGTCCGACAGATGAGCGAGCAGTACTTC.

The gene calls are TRBV6-2 or TRBV6-3 and TRBJ2-2; maybe TRBD1 (5 bases). The CDR3 has 13 amino acids. Trimming took off 3 bases at V and 6 bases at J, with 8 bases between the two ends. Germline CDR1 and CDR2: MNHEY and SVGEGT. The CDR3 reads CASSYDSAGELFF. The DNA for the CDR3 is TGTGCCAGCAGTTATGACAGTGCCGGGGAGCTGTTTTTT.

The genes are TRBV5-1 and TRBJ2-4; maybe TRBD2 (6 bases). Trimming removed 1 base at V and 2 bases at J, with 13 bases between. The CDR3 spans 16 residues. The germline V gene encodes CDR1 SGHRS and CDR2 YFSETQ. The CDR3 loop reads CASSLRLEGTKNIQYF. The DNA of the CDR3 is TGCGCCAGCAGCTTGCGATTGGAGGGGACCAAAAACATTCAGTACTTC.

The chain couples TRBV27 to TRBJ1-1; D ambiguous. Between the trimmed V and J ends, which lost 1 base and 4 bases, there was a span of 7 bases. The CDR3 runs 13 residues. The germline gives CDR1 MNHEY, CDR2 SMNVEV (reference sequence). The CDR3 coding sequence is TGTGCCAGCAGTTTATACTACCCCACTGAAGCTTTCTTT. The encoded protein is CASSLYYPTEAFF.

This chain links TRBV19 with TRBJ2-7; 9 bases match TRBD1. The ends lost 9 bases at V and 6 bases at J; junction bases unmatched: 9. Germline CDR1 and CDR2: LNHDA and SQIVND (reference sequence). This CDR3 has 13 residues. CDR3 protein: CASARDRVAEQYF. As DNA, the CDR3 is TGTGCCAGCGCTCGGGACAGGGTCGCCGAGCAGTACTTC.

The J gene is TRBJ2-3, the V gene TRBV18, with a tentative D call TRBD1 (6 bases). CDR3 length: 12 residues. The V gene lost 10 bases and the J gene lost 6 bases, with 14 bases spanning the gap. Germline CDR1 and CDR2: KGHSH and LQKENI. The CDR3 reads CANSSGVDTQYF. In DNA, the CDR3 is TGTGCCAACTCTTCAGGGGTGGATACGCAGTATTTT.

The chain joins TRBV27 to TRBJ2-1, with D perhaps TRBD1 (5 bases). There are 16 residues in the CDR3. Germline-derived CDR1 and CDR2 are MNHEY and SMNVEV (reference sequence). The V end lost 3 bases, the J end lost 10 bases, and 22 bases lay between the germline ends. DNA of the CDR3: TGTGCCAGCAGTTTCCTTGGGGCCTTTTCTTACGGGGAGCAGTTCTTC. Amino acid sequence: CASSFLGAFSYGEQFF.

The gene calls are TRBV19 and TRBJ2-1; 8 nucleotides align to TRBD2. CDR3 length equals 16 residues. V lost 1 base, J lost 5 bases, and 7 bases stayed unmatched. Germline V gene sequence: CDR1 LNHDA, CDR2 SQIVND (reference sequence). DNA for the CDR3: TGTGCCAGTAGTATAGTAGGCGGGGGGATCGACAATGAGCAGTTCTTC. Translated: CASSIVGGGIDNEQFF.

This clone came up once. V gene TRBV5-4 combines with J gene TRBJ1-2, with D maybe TRBD1 (5 bases). V was pared by 4 bases and J by 5 bases, with 9 bases between. The germline CDR1 and CDR2 sequences are SGHNT and YYREEE (reference sequence). This CDR3 has 12 amino acids. The CDR3 region is CASSTGTYGYTF. As DNA, the CDR3 is TGTGCCAGCAGCACCGGGACTTATGGCTACACCTTC.

This chain connects TRBV4-1 to TRBJ1-1; D unclear. Looked up from germline, CDR1 is MGHRA and CDR2 is YSYEKL. With 0 bases removed from V and 3 bases from J, the gap between germline ends came to 8 bases. The length of the CDR3 is 14 residues. CDR3 in amino acids: CASSQDSEDTEAFF. DNA for the CDR3: TGCGCCAGCAGCCAAGACAGCGAGGACACTGAAGCTTTCTTT.

The rearrangement uses TRBV7-9 and TRBJ2-7; D may be TRBD2 (5 bases). V was trimmed by 5 bases and J by 5 bases, leaving 10 bases between them. The CDR3 covers 12 residues. Germline V CDR1 and CDR2: SEHNR, FQNEAQ (reference sequence). This CDR3 is CASSTRGNEQYF. The CDR3 coding sequence is TGTGCCAGCAGCACTCGAGGGAACGAGCAGTACTTC.

V gene TRBV12-3 or TRBV12-4 combines with J gene TRBJ2-1; 12 bases align to TRBD1. V lost 5 bases, J lost 16 bases, and 9 bases stayed unmatched. This CDR3 is built from 13 residues. CDR3 sequence (DNA): TGTGCCAGCAGTCTAGGGACAGGGGGCCACGGATTCTTC. Translated: CASSLGTGGHGFF.

V and J are TRBV19 and TRBJ1-5; a possible D gene is TRBD1 (6 bases). Germline values: CDR1 LNHDA, CDR2 SQIVND (reference sequence). This CDR3 has 15 residues. Trimming left V 8 bases short and J 1 base short, with 15 bases between. The CDR3 loop reads CASSEGDTSNQPQHF. CDR3 coding DNA: TGTGCCAGTTCGGAAGGGGACACGAGCAATCAGCCCCAGCATTTT. Together with reference TRBV19 and TRBJ1-5, the CDR3 gives the full variable domain: DGGITQSPKYLFRKEGQNVTLSCEQNLNHDAMYWYRQDPGQGLRLIYYSQIVNDFQKGDIAEGYSVSREKKESFPLTVTSAQKNPTAFYLCASSEGDTSNQPQHFGDGTRLSIL.

This chain uses TRBV4-1 with TRBJ1-5; 9 positions agree with TRBD1. The CDR3 extends over 16 amino acids. Germline lookup yields CDR1 MGHRA and CDR2 YSYEKL. Trimming cost V 4 bases and J 6 bases; bases outside gene matches: 10. Here the CDR3 reads CASSPTQGAFRQPQHF. Written as DNA, the CDR3 is TGCGCCAGCAGCCCAACACAGGGGGCGTTTCGTCAGCCCCAGCATTTT.

The chain combines TRBV24-1 with TRBJ2-1; TRBD2 aligns across 7 bases. Germline loops: CDR1 KGHDR, CDR2 SFDVKD. V gave up 8 bases and J gave up 0 bases; unmatched junction bases: 3. The CDR3 is made up of 14 amino acids. The CDR3 region is CATIKRGSYNEQFF. CDR3 DNA sequence: TGTGCCACCATAAAGCGGGGCTCCTACAATGAGCAGTTCTTC.

This sequence joins TRBV2 and TRBJ1-1; no clear D. Germline V CDR1 and CDR2: SNHLY, FYNNEI. V lost 7 bases, J lost 0 bases, and 3 bases lay in between. The length of the CDR3 is 11 residues. The CDR3 region is CASNMNTEAFF. CDR3 in DNA: TGTGCCAGCAACATGAACACTGAAGCTTTCTTT.

The chain has TRBV30 and TRBJ1-2, with a weak D call TRBD1 (5 bases). Germline V CDR1 and CDR2: GTSNPN, SVGIG (reference sequence). V was pared by 1 base and J by 4 bases, with 10 bases between. There are 13 residues in the CDR3. CDR3 nucleotides: TGTGCCTGGAGTGCGGGGGGTGGCTATGGCTACACCTTC. This gives the protein CAWSAGGGYGYTF.

This clone showed up just once. The chain joins TRBV27 to TRBJ2-2, with unresolved D. This CDR3 has 14 residues. The germline gives CDR1 MNHEY, CDR2 SMNVEV (reference sequence). The V end lost 5 bases, the J end lost 5 bases, and 12 bases lay between the germline ends. CDR3 residues: CASSPMAGTGELFF. The CDR3 region has the DNA TGTGCCAGCAGTCCTATGGCCGGGACCGGGGAGCTGTTTTTT.

This clone was picked up a small number of times. V usage is TRBV3-1 (or the pseudogene TRBV3-2) and J usage is TRBJ2-7; possible D gene TRBD1, 6 bases. The germline V and J ends were trimmed by 4 bases and 6 bases, with 16 bases remaining between them. Germline V lookup: CDR1 LGHDT, CDR2 YNNKEL (reference sequence). The CDR3 runs to 14 residues. DNA of the CDR3: TGTGCCAGCAGCCCTCAGGAGAGAGGGGGCGAGCAGTACTTC. Translated, it gives CASSPQERGGEQYF.